Given below is one T cell receptor (beta chain) in context. Antigen specificity is unknown. This record belongs to a study of T cell responses to AZD1222 COVID-19 vaccine. Broader study findings: Nearly half of unique spike-specific TCRs reportedly avoided B.1.351 and B.1.1.7 mutated regions. Spike-specific TCRs gained breadth and depth after people received two AZD1222 doses. Seropositive at baseline were only six AZD1222 recipients.

V was shortened by 1 base and J by 4 bases, with 5 bases between the two germline ends. Germline V CDR1 and CDR2: SGHDT, YYEEEE. The CDR3 is 12 residues long. This table comes from immunoSEQ multiplex PCR, and its TCRdb copy is limited to in-frame clones, with some not included. The data show about 86,000 clones, roughly nine tenths seen once. Sequencing used peripheral blood, obtained 28 days after the second AZD1222 dose. The source is an adult who received the AZD1222 COVID-19 vaccine. V and J are TRBV5-6 and TRBJ2-5; no clear D gene. CDR3 DNA sequence: TGTGCCAGCAGCTTGATAGGAGAGACCCAGTACTTC. It translates to CASSLIGETQYF.